Following are 5 T cell receptor beta chains from one sample sequenced in a study of Ad26.COV2.S vaccination and SARS-CoV-2 variants. Treatment in this sample: some 20 received Ad26.COV2.S at low or high dose, single or two shots; several received placebo; per-sample allocation not given. Collection of the samples took place on day 63 after the first injection of vaccine or placebo. TCRdb's table, derived via immunoSEQ multiplex PCR, lists solely in-frame clones and lacks some. The data hold about 470,000 clones, with about 92% observed a single time. The specimen comprised peripheral blood, sampled in a trial of Ad26.COV2.S vaccine versus placebo. These receptors all come from a person aged 18-60 years who received the Ad26.COV2.S COVID-19 vaccine or a placebo.

V is TRBV6-5 and J is TRBJ2-1; TRBD2 might be the D (5 bases). V dropped 8 bases and J dropped 4 bases, with 12 bases sitting between them. Germline CDR1 MNHEY, CDR2 SVGAGI. This CDR3 has 13 amino acids. The CDR3 bases are TGTGCCAGCTCAGGTCTAGCTTACAATGAGCAGTTCTTC. Protein: CASSGLAYNEQFF.

V and J are TRBV27 and TRBJ2-2; D gene unclear. Germline values: CDR1 MNHEY, CDR2 SMNVEV (reference sequence). The CDR3 contains 14 residues. V was trimmed by 2 bases and J by 3 bases, leaving 7 bases between them. This CDR3 reads CASSLNSDTGELFF. CDR3 bases: TGTGCCAGCAGTTTAAATTCGGACACCGGGGAGCTGTTTTTT.

This clone has just one count. The chain carries TRBV5-1 and TRBJ1-1; 11 bases are a match to TRBD1. The CDR3 contains 20 residues. V gave up 3 bases and J gave up 0 bases; unmatched junction bases: 16. Germline assignment: CDR1 SGHRS and CDR2 YFSETQ. CDR3 nucleotide sequence: TGCGCCAGCAGCTCCCTCCCCCCCGGGACAGGGGGAGGGATGAACACTGAAGCTTTCTTT. It translates to CASSSLPPGTGGGMNTEAFF.

Here the CDR3 reads CASSRSQDTQYF. The CDR3 coding sequence is TGTGCCAGCAGCCGCAGTCAGGATACGCAGTATTTT. The chain has TRBV7-9 and TRBJ2-3; D gene ambiguous. Germline CDR1 and CDR2: SEHNR and FQNEAQ (reference sequence). V lost 5 bases and J lost 6, with 9 bases in between. This CDR3 region has 12 residues. Together with reference TRBV7-9 and TRBJ2-3, the CDR3 gives the full variable domain: DTGVSQNPRHKITKRGQNVTFRCDPISEHNRLYWYRQTLGQGPEFLTYFQNEAQLEKSRLLSDRFSAERPKGSFSTLEIQRTEQGDSAMYLCASSRSQDTQYFGPGTRLTVL.

This rearrangement joins TRBV19 to TRBJ1-1, with D unclear. V shed 5 bases and J shed 5 bases, with 12 bases lying between them. CDR1 and CDR2 from the germline V gene are LNHDA and SQIVND (reference sequence). The CDR3 contains 13 residues. The CDR3 bases are TGTGCCAGTAGTGGGTGGTCGAGGACTGAAGCTTTCTTT. It specifies CASSGWSRTEAFF.